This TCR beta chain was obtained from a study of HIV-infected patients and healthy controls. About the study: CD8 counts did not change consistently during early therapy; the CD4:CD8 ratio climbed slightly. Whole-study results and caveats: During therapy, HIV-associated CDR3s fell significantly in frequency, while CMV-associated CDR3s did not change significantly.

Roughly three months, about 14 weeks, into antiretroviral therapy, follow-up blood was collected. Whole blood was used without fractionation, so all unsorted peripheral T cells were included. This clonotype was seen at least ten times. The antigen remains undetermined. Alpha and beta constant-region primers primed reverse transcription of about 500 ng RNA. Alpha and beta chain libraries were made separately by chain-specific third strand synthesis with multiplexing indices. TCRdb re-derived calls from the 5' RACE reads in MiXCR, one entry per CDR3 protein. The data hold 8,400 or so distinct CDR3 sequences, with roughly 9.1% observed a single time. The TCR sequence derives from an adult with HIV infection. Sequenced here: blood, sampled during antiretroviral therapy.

CDR3 sequence reads: CASSLNPRGGNEKLFF. The CDR3 DNA sequence: TGTGCCAGCAGCTTAAACCCGAGGGGAGGCAATGAAAAACTGTTTTTT. The chain employs TRBV7-2 and TRBJ1-4, with D possibly TRBD1 on 5 matching bases. In germline, CDR1 is SGHTA, CDR2 FQGNSA. Trimming removed 2 bases from V and 5 bases from J, with 15 bases in between. CDR3 size: 16 residues. Supplemented by reference TRBV7-2 and TRBJ1-4, the full variable domain reads GAGVSQSPSNKVTEKGKDVELRCDPISGHTALYWYRQSLGQGLEFLIYFQGNSAPDKSGLPSDRFSAERTGGSVSTLTIQRTQQEDSAVYLCASSLNPRGGNEKLFFGSGTQLSVL.